This T cell receptor beta chain was captured in a study of blood T cell repertoires in COVID-19. Regarding this clone: One junction end does not reproduce the germline sequence, and a read error may be involved.

The table came from immunoSEQ multiplex PCR; TCRdb's copy has only in-frame clones and leaves some out. The data contain under 150,000 clones, about 88% of them singletons. CDR3 size: 15 residues. Per germline, CDR1 SSHAT and CDR2 FNYEAQ (reference sequence). The receptor was isolated from a woman of 80 years or more with acute or convalescent COVID-19. Material: peripheral blood. The chain carries TRBV7-7 and TRBJ1-4; 10 nucleotides align to TRBD1. The CDR3 spells CASSLGQGANEKLFF. CDR3 nucleotides: TGTGCTAGCAGCTTAGGACAGGGGGCTAATGAAAAACTGTTTTTT.